Listed below are T cell receptor beta chains from one sample, sequenced in a study of STAT5B mutations in CD4+ large granular lymphocyte leukemia. The data were produced by immunoSEQ multiplex PCR, yet TCRdb's version contains in-frame clones alone and is incomplete. The sample lists approximately 35,000 clones, roughly four fifths occurring once. The sample consisted of CD4+ T cells from blood buffy coats. Receptor source: a human donor in good health. The CDR3 runs from the conserved cysteine through the conserved F or W. Fields, in order: D gene, V gene, clone size, J gene, CDR3 protein, CDR3 DNA. A D gene is named only where the DNA matches it firmly. Clone sizes are given selectively: once, few, many, or a class where the clone is expanded.

D gene: TRBD1
V gene: TRBV9
clone size: .
J gene: TRBJ2-2
CDR3 protein: CASSVDKDPGQPNTGELFF
CDR3 DNA: TGTGCCAGCAGCGTAGATAAGGACCCGGGACAGCCGAACACCGGGGAGCTGTTTTTT

D gene: TRBD1
V gene: TRBV7-6
clone size: .
J gene: TRBJ1-1
CDR3 protein: CASSSMAGGNTEAFF
CDR3 DNA: TGTGCCAGCAGCTCCATGGCAGGGGGGAACACTGAAGCTTTCTTT

D gene: .
V gene: TRBV6-5
clone size: .
J gene: TRBJ1-4
CDR3 protein: CATAGGPEKLFF
CDR3 DNA: TGTGCCACCGCAGGCGGCCCGGAAAAACTGTTTTTT

D gene: TRBD1
V gene: TRBV27
clone size: few
J gene: TRBJ1-2
CDR3 protein: CASSPRVGQGRAYGYTF
CDR3 DNA: TGTGCCAGCAGCCCTAGGGTGGGACAGGGACGTGCCTATGGCTACACCTTC

D gene: TRBD1
V gene: TRBV2
clone size: .
J gene: TRBJ1-1
CDR3 protein: CARRRKGADTEAFF
CDR3 DNA: TGTGCCAGAAGGCGGAAGGGGGCTGACACTGAAGCTTTCTTT

D gene: TRBD1
V gene: TRBV19
clone size: .
J gene: TRBJ1-1
CDR3 protein: CASSIQTGINTEAFF
CDR3 DNA: TGTGCCAGTAGTATACAGACAGGGATTAACACTGAAGCTTTCTTT

D gene: TRBD2
V gene: TRBV19
clone size: few
J gene: TRBJ2-7
CDR3 protein: CASSTTRLAGLYEQYF
CDR3 DNA: TGTGCCAGTAGTACTACCCGACTAGCGGGACTCTACGAGCAGTACTTC

D gene: .
V gene: TRBV5-4
clone size: .
J gene: TRBJ1-1
CDR3 protein: CASSQEGRGVNTEAFF
CDR3 DNA: TGTGCCAGCAGCCAAGAAGGTAGAGGGGTGAACACTGAAGCTTTCTTT

D gene: TRBD2
V gene: TRBV19
clone size: once
J gene: TRBJ2-1
CDR3 protein: CASSGLAGPYNEQFF
CDR3 DNA: TGTGCCAGTAGTGGGCTAGCGGGGCCCTACAATGAGCAGTTCTTC

D gene: .
V gene: TRBV4-1
clone size: .
J gene: TRBJ2-7
CDR3 protein: CASSQDGGQLSYEQYF
CDR3 DNA: TGCGCCAGCAGCCAAGATGGAGGACAGCTATCCTACGAGCAGTACTTC

D gene: .
V gene: TRBV15
clone size: .
J gene: TRBJ1-1
CDR3 protein: CATSRAPGPGNTEAFF
CDR3 DNA: TGTGCCACCAGCAGAGCCCCGGGCCCTGGGAACACTGAAGCTTTCTTT

D gene: .
V gene: TRBV6-5
clone size: .
J gene: TRBJ1-5
CDR3 protein: CASSYRVDQPQHF
CDR3 DNA: TGTGCCAGCAGTTACAGAGTGGATCAGCCCCAGCATTTT

D gene: .
V gene: TRBV5-1
clone size: .
J gene: TRBJ2-7
CDR3 protein: CASSSLESYEQYF
CDR3 DNA: TGCGCCAGCAGCTCCCTAGAGTCCTACGAGCAGTACTTC

D gene: .
V gene: TRBV5-6
clone size: .
J gene: TRBJ2-7
CDR3 protein: CASSYVALAYEQYF
CDR3 DNA: TGTGCCAGCAGCTACGTAGCGTTAGCCTACGAGCAGTACTTC

D gene: .
V gene: TRBV5-1
clone size: few
J gene: TRBJ1-2
CDR3 protein: CASSLGVKDYGYTF
CDR3 DNA: TGCGCCAGCAGCTTGGGGGTAAAGGACTATGGCTACACCTTC

D gene: .
V gene: TRBV6-6
clone size: .
J gene: TRBJ2-2
CDR3 protein: CASSLTGLLNTGELFF
CDR3 DNA: TGTGCCAGCAGTCTCACAGGGCTCCTCAACACCGGGGAGCTGTTTTTT

D gene: TRBD2
V gene: TRBV6-1
clone size: once
J gene: TRBJ2-7
CDR3 protein: CASRGGPSYEQYF
CDR3 DNA: TGTGCCAGCAGGGGAGGGCCCTCCTACGAGCAGTACTTC

D gene: .
V gene: TRBV11-2
clone size: .
J gene: TRBJ1-5
CDR3 protein: CASSGGPNQPQHF
CDR3 DNA: TGTGCCAGTAGCGGGGGGCCAAATCAGCCCCAGCATTTT

D gene: TRBD1
V gene: TRBV7-2
clone size: .
J gene: TRBJ2-2
CDR3 protein: CASSSDRGGYTGELFF
CDR3 DNA: TGTGCCAGCAGCTCGGACAGGGGGGGGTACACCGGGGAGCTGTTTTTT

D gene: TRBD1
V gene: TRBV15
clone size: few
J gene: TRBJ1-5
CDR3 protein: CATSRGDRDYSNQPQHF
CDR3 DNA: TGTGCCACCAGCAGAGGGGACAGGGATTATAGCAATCAGCCCCAGCATTTT

D gene: TRBD1
V gene: TRBV4-1
clone size: few
J gene: TRBJ1-1
CDR3 protein: CASSQARTGDSLAFF
CDR3 DNA: TGCGCCAGCAGCCAGGCTCGGACAGGGGATAGTTTAGCTTTCTTT

D gene: .
V gene: TRBV2
clone size: .
J gene: TRBJ2-7
CDR3 protein: CASSYGTLAYEQYF
CDR3 DNA: TGTGCCAGCAGCTACGGGACACTAGCCTACGAGCAGTACTTC

D gene: .
V gene: TRBV5-4
clone size: .
J gene: TRBJ1-1
CDR3 protein: CASSLPMNTEAFF
CDR3 DNA: TGTGCCAGCAGCCTCCCCATGAACACTGAAGCTTTCTTT

D gene: TRBD1
V gene: TRBV13
clone size: .
J gene: TRBJ2-3
CDR3 protein: CASSRDRETDTQYF
CDR3 DNA: TGTGCCAGCAGCCGGGACAGGGAAACAGATACGCAGTATTTT

D gene: .
V gene: TRBV28
clone size: .
J gene: TRBJ1-2
CDR3 protein: CASREGRLDGYTF
CDR3 DNA: TGTGCCAGCAGAGAGGGACGCCTCGATGGCTACACCTTC

D gene: TRBD1
V gene: TRBV27
clone size: .
J gene: TRBJ2-7
CDR3 protein: CASSFNKDRGRQYF
CDR3 DNA: TGTGCCAGCAGTTTCAATAAGGACAGGGGGCGGCAGTACTTC

D gene: TRBD1
V gene: TRBV10-3
clone size: .
J gene: TRBJ1-2
CDR3 protein: CAITLDRDFGGYTF
CDR3 DNA: TGTGCCATCACGCTAGACAGGGATTTTGGTGGCTACACCTTC

D gene: .
V gene: TRBV2
clone size: .
J gene: TRBJ1-2
CDR3 protein: CASSEAVEGRGYTF
CDR3 DNA: TGTGCCAGCAGTGAAGCGGTGGAGGGTCGGGGCTACACCTTC

D gene: .
V gene: TRBV6-1
clone size: few
J gene: TRBJ2-2
CDR3 protein: CATGTYTGELFF
CDR3 DNA: TGTGCCACCGGGACATACACCGGGGAGCTGTTTTTT

D gene: .
V gene: TRBV6-5
clone size: .
J gene: TRBJ2-3
CDR3 protein: CASSYLGQFTDTQYF
CDR3 DNA: TGTGCCAGCAGTTACCTAGGACAGTTCACAGATACGCAGTATTTT

D gene: TRBD2
V gene: TRBV7-6
clone size: .
J gene: TRBJ2-5
CDR3 protein: CASSLAGGLAGVGETQYF
CDR3 DNA: TGTGCCAGCAGCTTAGCGGGCGGACTAGCGGGAGTCGGGGAGACCCAGTACTTC

D gene: TRBD1
V gene: TRBV7-8
clone size: .
J gene: TRBJ2-3
CDR3 protein: CASSLGTGTDTQYF
CDR3 DNA: TGTGCCAGCAGCCTCGGGACAGGCACAGATACGCAGTATTTT

D gene: TRBD1
V gene: TRBV5-6
clone size: .
J gene: TRBJ2-7
CDR3 protein: CASSRTGGIDEQYF
CDR3 DNA: TGTGCCAGCAGCCGGACAGGGGGTATCGACGAGCAGTACTTC

D gene: TRBD2
V gene: TRBV5-4
clone size: once
J gene: TRBJ2-7
CDR3 protein: CASSPGTSGTYEQYF
CDR3 DNA: TGTGCCAGCAGCCCTGGGACTAGCGGCACCTACGAGCAGTACTTC

D gene: .
V gene: TRBV2
clone size: .
J gene: TRBJ2-7
CDR3 protein: CASNYPGQSYEQYF
CDR3 DNA: TGTGCCAGCAACTACCCGGGACAATCCTACGAGCAGTACTTC

D gene: .
V gene: TRBV19
clone size: .
J gene: TRBJ1-2
CDR3 protein: CASSPRSTPRGYTF
CDR3 DNA: TGTGCCAGTAGTCCCAGGTCGACTCCTCGGGGCTACACCTTC

D gene: .
V gene: TRBV5-1
clone size: .
J gene: TRBJ2-7
CDR3 protein: CASSLGGSPKDEQYF
CDR3 DNA: TGCGCCAGCAGCTTGGGAGGGTCCCCGAAGGACGAGCAGTACTTC